The 20 T cell receptor beta chains in this list originate from one sample, sequenced in a study of T-cell reconstitution after alpha-beta-depleted transplantation in children. Molecular barcoding with unique molecular identifiers was used for the TCRbeta library. TCRdb itself ran the PCR reads through MiXCR, one entry per CDR3 protein. The top ten clones hold 0.79% of a sample with 700,000 or so distinct CDR3 sequences, about 12% of them seen once. Sequencing used PBMCs, obtained before TCRalphabeta/CD19-depleted stem cell transplant. Source of these receptors: a girl aged 2-9 years with congenital amegakaryocytic thrombocytopenia, due to receive a stem cell transplant.

This clonotype occurred a few times. This chain joins TRBV6-1 and TRBJ2-6; TRBD1 agrees at 7 bases. Germline V CDR1 and CDR2: MNHNS, SASEGT. V shed 9 bases and J 0 bases; nucleotides not matched to a gene: 8. This CDR3 is 16 amino acids long. Written as DNA, the CDR3 is TGTGCCAGTGGACAGGATTTTTTCTCTGGGGCCAACGTCCTGACTTTC. This encodes CASGQDFFSGANVLTF.

This clonotype came up a few times. This sequence joins TRBV29-1 and TRBJ2-7, with TRBD1 matching 10 bases. CDR3 size: 13 residues. The V segment lost 5 bases and the J segment 6 bases; nucleotides outside the gene matches: 7. Germline assignment: CDR1 SQVTM and CDR2 ANQGSEA. As DNA, the CDR3 is TGCAGCGTTACCGGGACAGGGGCCGGCGAGCAGTACTTC. Amino acids: CSVTGTGAGEQYF.

In this sample, this clonotype turned up a few times. The rearrangement joins TRBV11-1 to TRBJ2-5; 10 nucleotides match TRBD2. The CDR3 covers 17 residues. CDR1 SGHAT and CDR2 FQDESV come from the germline V gene (reference sequence). J lost 5 bases, V lost 3 bases, and 12 bases had no gene match. CDR3 sequence reads: CASSLVETSGNGETQYF. The CDR3 DNA reads TGTGCCAGCAGCTTGGTAGAAACTAGCGGGAACGGTGAGACCCAGTACTTC.

The table lists this clonotype with many counts. The CDR3 region has the DNA TGCAGCGTTGATGGACTAGCGGGATATAATAATGAGCAGTTCTTC. This gives the protein CSVDGLAGYNNEQFF. The V call is TRBV29-1, the J call TRBJ2-1; TRBD2 matches 12 bases. CDR3 length: 15 amino acids. Trimming cost V 3 bases and J 7 bases; bases outside gene matches: 7. CDR1 and CDR2 from the germline V gene are SQVTM and ANQGSEA.

The table lists this clonotype with many counts. This chain links TRBV5-1 with TRBJ2-1; TRBD2 aligns across 10 bases. The CDR3 sequence is 14 residues long. Per germline, CDR1 SGHRS and CDR2 YFSETQ. Trimming cost V 7 bases and J 8 bases; bases outside gene matches: 9. The CDR3: CASSELAGVDEQFF. DNA of the CDR3: TGCGCCAGCTCTGAGCTAGCGGGAGTGGATGAGCAGTTCTTC. The variable domain in full, completed from reference TRBV5-1 and TRBJ2-1, reads KAGVTQTPRYLIKTRGQQVTLSCSPISGHRSVSWYQQTPGQGLQFLFEYFSETQRNKGNFPGRFSGRQFSNSRSEMNVSTLELGDSALYLCASSELAGVDEQFFGPGTRLTVL.

V and J are TRBV7-2 and TRBJ2-1; D uncertain. Looked up from germline, CDR1 is SGHTA and CDR2 is FQGNSA. There are 13 residues in the CDR3. The V gene lost 7 bases and the J gene lost 9 bases, with 16 bases spanning the gap. Written as DNA, the CDR3 is TGTGCCAGCATCGAGGACGCCTGGAGTGAGCAGTTCTTC. Amino acids: CASIEDAWSEQFF.

This chain joins TRBV7-9 and TRBJ1-1, with D hard to call. Trimming took off 5 bases at V and 1 base at J, with 14 bases between the two ends. In germline, CDR1 is SEHNR, CDR2 FQNEAQ (reference sequence). There are 15 residues in the CDR3. This chain's CDR3 is CASSPPWGENTEAFF. CDR3 DNA sequence: TGTGCCAGCAGCCCCCCTTGGGGAGAGAACACTGAAGCTTTCTTT.

A single count supports this clonotype. With a much larger clone just one base away, this may be a read error. The chain carries TRBV20-1 and TRBJ2-1; 7 nucleotides agree with TRBD2. The CDR3 runs to 16 residues. CDR1 is DFQATT and CDR2 is SNEGSKA in the germline V gene (reference sequence). The CDR3 nucleotides are TGCAGTGCCCCACTTTTACTTGCGGGAGTTGTAGATGAGCAGGTCTTC. It codes for CSAPLLLAGVVDEQVF.

The chain combines TRBV24-1 with TRBJ2-5, with TRBD2 as a possible D gene (5 bases). The germline V and J ends were trimmed by 0 bases and 7 bases, with 14 bases remaining between them. The CDR3 sequence is 15 residues long. Looked up from germline, CDR1 is KGHDR and CDR2 is SFDVKD. CDR3 in amino acids: CATSDLKGGGVTQYF. The CDR3 nucleotides are TGTGCCACCAGTGATTTGAAAGGAGGCGGCGTGACCCAGTACTTC.

The rearrangement uses TRBV6-1 and TRBJ2-5; the match to TRBD1 covers 8 bases. There are 15 residues in the CDR3. Germline V gives CDR1 MNHNS, CDR2 SASEGT. After removal of 5 bases from V and 1 base from J, the junction contained 6 bases not matched to a gene. CDR3 coding DNA: TGTGCCAGCAGTCGACCGACAGGGGCCCAAGAGACCCAGTACTTC. Amino acids: CASSRPTGAQETQYF.

The table lists this clonotype with many counts. The V call is TRBV12-3 or TRBV12-4, the J call TRBJ2-5; D perhaps matches TRBD1 (5 bases). CDR3 size: 11 residues. V was shortened by 1 base and J by 9 bases, with 6 bases between the two germline ends. The CDR3 DNA follows: TGTGCCAGCAGTTTAGAGGGGCCCCAGTACTTC. Translating it yields CASSLEGPQYF.

The rearrangement links TRBV20-1 to TRBJ2-3; D possibly corresponds to TRBD1 (8 bases). Germline CDR1 and CDR2: DFQATT and SNEGSKA (reference sequence). CDR3 length: 15 residues. V dropped 0 bases and J dropped 6 bases, with 16 bases sitting between them. CDR3 nucleotides: TGCAGTGCTAGAGATCGAGCGGGACAGGCGGATACGCAGTATTTT. Translating it yields CSARDRAGQADTQYF.

The rearrangement uses TRBV4-2 and TRBJ2-1; 16 bases match TRBD2. V lost 4 bases, J lost 4 bases, and 1 base stayed unmatched. The CDR3 consists of 16 residues. Germline CDR1 reads LGHNA; CDR2 reads YNFKEQ. CDR3 residues: CASSRGLAGGYNEQFF. In nucleotides, the CDR3 is TGTGCCAGCAGCCGGGGACTAGCGGGAGGGTACAATGAGCAGTTCTTC.

This clonotype was seen at least ten times. This sequence joins TRBV27 and TRBJ2-3; no clear D. This CDR3 has 14 residues. The V and J ends lost 5 bases and 8 bases respectively, with 17 bases between them. Germline lookup yields CDR1 MNHEY and CDR2 SMNVEV (reference sequence). The chain's CDR3 is CASSPSASHGTQYF. CDR3 coding DNA: TGTGCCAGCAGTCCGTCAGCGTCCCACGGTACGCAGTATTTT.

This clonotype came up many times. The chain uses TRBV29-1 and TRBJ2-5; no firm D call. Germline CDR1 SQVTM, CDR2 ANQGSEA. This CDR3 region has 10 residues. Written as DNA, the CDR3 is TGCAGTGTCGGGCAAGAGACCCAGTACTTC. Encoded protein: CSVGQETQYF.

The rearrangement uses TRBV5-1 and TRBJ2-5; 12 nucleotides agree with TRBD2. Germline assignment: CDR1 SGHRS and CDR2 YFSETQ. The trim removed 5 bases at V and 5 bases at J, leaving 7 bases unmatched. This CDR3 is 15 amino acids long. The CDR3 reads CASRHGLAGMETQYF. CDR3 nucleotides: TGCGCCAGCAGGCACGGACTAGCGGGAATGGAGACCCAGTACTTC.

This clonotype was detected ten times or more. The gene calls are TRBV4-1 and TRBJ2-7; D might be TRBD1 (5 bases). With 0 bases removed from V and 4 bases from J, the gap between germline ends came to 16 bases. The V gene's germline CDR1 is MGHRA and CDR2 YSYEKL. The CDR3 spans 16 residues. This CDR3 is CASSQDPPGFGYEQYF. In DNA form, the CDR3 reads TGCGCCAGCAGCCAAGATCCGCCAGGGTTCGGTTACGAGCAGTACTTC.

Only a few counts were recorded for this clonotype. CDR3 in DNA: TGCAGCGTCGACGAGAGCTCTGGAAACACCATATATTTT. This gives the protein CSVDESSGNTIYF. V and J are TRBV29-1 and TRBJ1-3, with unresolved D. Germline CDR1 reads SQVTM; CDR2 reads ANQGSEA. Trimming removed 6 bases at V and 0 bases at J, with 9 bases between. The CDR3 covers 13 residues.

This clonotype was seen ten or more times. The chain employs TRBV5-1 and TRBJ2-5; TRBD1 matches 8 bases. V lost 4 bases and J lost 4; bases outside the gene matches: 15. There are 17 residues in the CDR3. Per germline, CDR1 SGHRS and CDR2 YFSETQ. CDR3 nucleotide sequence: TGCGCCAGCAGCAAGGACTTATGGACAGGGAAGGGAGAGACCCAGTACTTC. Residues: CASSKDLWTGKGETQYF.

This sequence joins TRBV19 and TRBJ2-5; D is unclear. Germline V gene sequence: CDR1 LNHDA, CDR2 SQIVND (reference sequence). The germline V and J ends were trimmed by 4 bases and 6 bases, with 6 bases remaining between them. The length of the CDR3 is 11 residues. The CDR3 nucleotides are TGTGCCAGTAGTAACGGACAGACCCAGTACTTC. Encoded protein: CASSNGQTQYF.